This record looks at one T cell receptor (beta chain) sequence and its context. The sample is drawn from a study of shared clonotypes between healthy human individuals. Roughly 200 ng DNA, around 30,000 T cell genomes, went into each sorted-subset replicate PCR. Sequencing used immunoSEQ multiplex PCR; TCRdb keeps in-frame clones, though not all of them. The sample holds about 1 million clones, about four fifths seen once. Healthy and HIV-negative, the adult donors had no recent acute infections or vaccinations. Every donor was a Caucasian adult from Nashville, Tennessee. The CDR3 has 14 residues. J lost 7 bases, V lost 3 bases, and 7 bases had no gene match.

What was sequenced was memory CD4+ T cells from PBMCs. The subset here: CD45RA-negative fraction. The TCR comes from a man younger than 35 in good health. Some clones in this sample may be carry-over from other donors' samples. This chain uses TRBV23-1 with TRBJ2-5; TRBD2 matches 8 bases. TRBV23-1 is reported as an ORF; its role is uncertain. This chain's CDR3 is CASSHGRGAGTQYF. In DNA form, the CDR3 reads TGCGCCAGCAGTCACGGGAGGGGGGCCGGGACCCAGTACTTC.